This T cell receptor beta chain stems from a study of shared clonotypes between healthy human individuals. Evenly divided among several immunoSEQ plates was the genomic DNA of each subset. Authors' analysis steps: ImmunoSEQ output held junction-only sequences without quality scores, so filtering differed. Here immunoSEQ multiplex PCR was the method, and the copy in TCRdb shows in-frame clones only, minus some. V, J and clone size were drawn from that table, and D and trimming were deduced from the DNA. The repertoire holds under 1,900,000 clones, with 98% to 99% as singletons. The J segment lost 7 bases and the V segment lost 4 bases, leaving 7 bases of the junction unmatched. The CDR3 consists of 15 residues. CDR1 and CDR2 from the germline V gene are SGHNT and YYREEE (reference sequence).

What was sequenced was naive CD4+ T cells sorted from blood. Subset of the sample: CD45RA+ positively selected. The chain uses TRBV5-4 and TRBJ2-2, with 10 bases fitting TRBD1. The TCR originated in a young man in good health. This chain's CDR3 is CASSARQGAGGELFF. In DNA, the CDR3 is TGTGCCAGCAGCGCAAGACAGGGGGCTGGCGGGGAGCTGTTTTTT.